This T cell receptor beta chain was retrieved from a study of blood T cell repertoires in COVID-19. Study at large: Nucleic acid was either cDNA or gDNA, and it came from T cells, B-cell-depleted T cells, or PBMCs.

Original processing notes: Quantification of nucleated cells was approximated via reference gene primer amplification. Produced via immunoSEQ multiplex PCR; TCRdb's table is partial and in-frame only. V and J calls plus clone size are reproduced from that table; the DNA served to infer D and trimming. The data show around 200,000 clones, just under 90% seen once. Germline CDR1 is MDHEN and CDR2 is SYDVKM. This CDR3 contains 15 residues. V gave up 8 bases and J gave up 0 bases, with 15 bases separating them. This chain joins TRBV28 and TRBJ2-3, with a weak D call TRBD1 (5 bases). Sequencing was carried out using peripheral blood. The sequence was collected from a woman aged 18-29 years who had recovered from COVID-19. The CDR3 sequence: CASSLQAVSTDTQYF. The DNA for the CDR3 is TGTGCCAGCTCCTTACAGGCGGTTAGCACAGATACGCAGTATTTT.